Shown below are 17 T cell receptor beta chains from a single sample sequenced in a study of cytomegalovirus exposure and HLA in healthy donors. PCR used 60 Vbeta primers and 13 Jbeta primers. Assay: immunoSEQ multiplex PCR; the TCRdb copy retains only in-frame clones and omits some. The data hold some 90,000 clones, with roughly 70% observed a single time. Sequenced input: PBMCs. These receptors all stem from a man aged 35-49 years in good health and CMV-seronegative.

The V and J genes are TRBV6-5 and TRBJ1-1; 8 bases are shared with TRBD1. Per the germline V gene, CDR1 is MNHEY and CDR2 is SVGAGI. The CDR3 has 13 amino acids. Trimming cost V 6 bases and J 10 bases; bases outside gene matches: 10. CDR3 DNA sequence: TGTGCCAGCAGAGTCATTCCGGGACAGGCAGCTTTCTTT. This translates into CASRVIPGQAAFF.

The chain uses TRBV5-6 and TRBJ1-5; D is unclear. With 1 base removed from V and 6 bases from J, the gap between germline ends came to 5 bases. The CDR3 runs to 12 residues. Germline CDR1 and CDR2: SGHDT and YYEEEE. The CDR3 sequence: CASSLRGQPQHF. The CDR3 nucleotides are TGTGCCAGCAGCTTGAGAGGTCAGCCCCAGCATTTT.

The chain couples TRBV27 to TRBJ2-7; tentatively, D is TRBD2 (6 bases). This CDR3 contains 17 residues. The germline V gene has CDR1 MNHEY and CDR2 SMNVEV (reference sequence). V was trimmed by 5 bases and J by 5 bases, leaving 25 bases between them. CDR3 amino acids: CASSKPSSTRTLNEQYF. CDR3 bases: TGTGCCAGCAGTAAACCCTCGTCGACTAGGACCCTGAACGAGCAGTACTTC.

The rearrangement uses TRBV10-3 and TRBJ1-3; D gene uncertain. V gave up 7 bases and J gave up 0 bases, with 13 bases separating them. CDR3 length: 15 residues. Per germline, CDR1 ENHRY and CDR2 SYGVKD. DNA of the CDR3: TGTGCCATCACCCTCGAGAAGATCTCTGGAAACACCATATATTTT. It translates to CAITLEKISGNTIYF.

J is TRBJ2-7 and V is TRBV27; TRBD2 matches at 9 bases. J was trimmed by 0 bases and V by 5 bases; bases with no gene match: 5. The CDR3 is 15 residues long. Germline CDR1 MNHEY, CDR2 SMNVEV (reference sequence). DNA for the CDR3: TGTGCCAGCAGTATACTAGCGGGTGGCTCCTACGAGCAGTACTTC. Protein product: CASSILAGGSYEQYF.

The J gene is TRBJ2-3, the V gene TRBV9; 9 bases are a match to TRBD2. The V and J ends lost 0 bases and 1 base, in that order; junction bases with no gene match: 0. This CDR3 spans 15 amino acids. CDR1 is SGDLS and CDR2 is YYNGEE in the germline V gene. In nucleotides, the CDR3 is TGTGCCAGCAGCGTAGAGCGGGGGGGCACAGATACGCAGTATTTT. Amino acids: CASSVERGGTDTQYF.

The chain couples TRBV29-1 to TRBJ2-5; tentatively, D is TRBD2 (5 bases). TRBJ2-7 matches the DNA end more closely, so the J call is doubtful. The CDR3 contains 14 residues. Looked up from germline, CDR1 is SQVTM and CDR2 is ANQGSEA. The CDR3 coding sequence is TGCAGCGCCCAAACGGGGTCATCGTCCTACGAGCAGTACTTC. Translating it yields CSAQTGSSSYEQYF.

The gene calls are TRBV6-4 and TRBJ1-5; 11 nucleotides align to TRBD1. Germline V gene lookup returns CDR1 MRHNA and CDR2 SNTAGT. The CDR3 totals 15 residues. The V gene end was trimmed by 4 bases and the J gene end by 4 bases; junction bases not matched to a gene: 3. The chain's CDR3 is CASSVGTGGNQPQHF. The CDR3 DNA sequence: TGTGCCAGCAGTGTAGGGACAGGGGGAAATCAGCCCCAGCATTTT.

The rearrangement uses TRBV5-8 and TRBJ1-5; D remains unclear. The germline CDR1 and CDR2 sequences are SGHTS and YDEGEE. V was cut by 6 bases and J by 0 bases, with 7 bases left in between. The CDR3 consists of 13 residues. CDR3 coding DNA: TGTGCCAGCACCCCTTTTAGCAATCAGCCCCAGCATTTT. Translated: CASTPFSNQPQHF.

The gene calls are TRBV19 and TRBJ2-3, with 11 bases fitting TRBD1. The V and J ends lost 5 bases and 5 bases, in that order; junction bases with no gene match: 6. This CDR3 has 15 amino acids. Germline assignment: CDR1 LNHDA and CDR2 SQIVND (reference sequence). This CDR3 is CASSAGQGAGDTQYF. CDR3 nucleotide sequence: TGTGCCAGTAGTGCCGGACAGGGGGCAGGAGATACGCAGTATTTT.

This clone was observed a single time. The chain joins TRBV2 to TRBJ2-2; TRBD1 matches at 7 bases. The CDR3 has 17 residues. V dropped 6 bases and J dropped 1; count of bases not matched to a gene: 11. CDR1 is SNHLY, CDR2 FYNNEI, per germline. For the CDR3, the DNA is TGTGCCAGCAGGGGGATGCTGACAGGGATGAACACCGGGGAGCTGTTTTTT. Its translation is CASRGMLTGMNTGELFF.

The rearrangement joins TRBV6-5 to TRBJ1-1, with TRBD1 matching over 8 bases. The CDR3 is made up of 15 amino acids. Germline V lookup: CDR1 MNHEY, CDR2 SVGAGI. Losses at the gene ends were 5 bases for V and 0 bases for J; bases not matched to a gene: 5. In DNA, the CDR3 is TGTGCCAGCAGTCCCGGGACAGGTATGAACACTGAAGCTTTCTTT. This gives the protein CASSPGTGMNTEAFF.

In this sample, this clone turned up once. The chain employs TRBV28 and TRBJ2-7; D is ambiguous. Looked up from germline, CDR1 is MDHEN and CDR2 is SYDVKM. The CDR3 runs 12 residues. Deletions cut 6 bases from V and 3 bases from J, with 9 bases between. The CDR3 nucleotides are TGTGCCAGCAGAAGCCACCTCTACGAGCAGTACTTC. It is translated as CASRSHLYEQYF.

This chain connects TRBV6-1 to TRBJ2-5; 10 bases agree with TRBD1. Trimming removed 1 base from V and 3 bases from J; junction bases left unmatched: 5. The germline V gene encodes CDR1 MNHNS and CDR2 SASEGT. CDR3 length: 16 residues. The DNA of the CDR3 is TGTGCCAGCAGTGAAGTCTCCGGGACAGGGGAAGAGACCCAGTACTTC. Amino acids: CASSEVSGTGEETQYF.

The genes are TRBV7-6 and TRBJ2-1, with TRBD2 matching over 8 bases. The CDR3 runs to 14 residues. The V gene's germline CDR1 is SGHVS and CDR2 FNYEAQ. Trimming removed 4 bases from V and 9 bases from J; junction bases left unmatched: 8. The CDR3 region has the DNA TGTGCCAGCAGCTATGGGACTAGGAGCGGTGAGCAGTTCTTC. This translates into CASSYGTRSGEQFF.

The chain combines TRBV5-1 with TRBJ1-1, with D maybe TRBD1 (5 bases). The CDR3 length is 14 residues. V was cut by 1 base and J by 6 bases, with 13 bases left in between. Germline-derived CDR1 and CDR2 are SGHRS and YFSETQ. CDR3 protein: CASSLIGAAPEAFF. CDR3 nucleotide sequence: TGCGCCAGCAGCTTGATAGGGGCGGCCCCTGAAGCTTTCTTT. The complete variable domain, with remaining parts taken from reference TRBV5-1 and TRBJ1-1, reads KAGVTQTPRYLIKTRGQQVTLSCSPISGHRSVSWYQQTPGQGLQFLFEYFSETQRNKGNFPGRFSGRQFSNSRSEMNVSTLELGDSALYLCASSLIGAAPEAFFGQGTRLTVV.

The rearrangement links TRBV6-5 to TRBJ1-1; 7 nucleotides agree with TRBD1. The CDR3 is 14 amino acids. Per the germline V gene, CDR1 is MNHEY and CDR2 is SVGAGI. Trimming removed 11 bases from V and 5 bases from J; junction bases left unmatched: 14. The CDR3 region is CAGSPNRGSTEAFF. In nucleotides, the CDR3 is TGTGCCGGATCACCCAACAGGGGAAGTACTGAAGCTTTCTTT.